These 10 T cell receptor beta chains originate from one sample sequenced in a study of Ad26.COV2.S vaccination and SARS-CoV-2 variants. This sample's treatment: around 19 received Ad26.COV2.S at low or high dose, single or two shots; roughly five received placebo; per-sample allocation not given. The samples date from day 63 after the first vaccine or placebo injection. Assay: immunoSEQ multiplex PCR; the TCRdb copy retains only in-frame clones and omits some. Found here are about 400,000 clones, around 89% of them singletons; the top ten hold 3.6%. Sequencing was performed on peripheral blood, taken in a trial of Ad26.COV2.S vaccine versus placebo. Every receptor here comes from a person between 18 and 60 years old who received the Ad26.COV2.S COVID-19 vaccine or a placebo.

V gene TRBV7-2 combines with J gene TRBJ1-4; D uncertain. The CDR3 contains 15 residues. Germline assignment: CDR1 SGHTA and CDR2 FQGNSA. Trimming shortened V by 0 bases and J by 3 bases, and 8 bases separated the two germline ends. The DNA for the CDR3 is TGTGCCAGCAGCTTAGCATCGGGGTCTAATGAAAAACTGTTTTTT. The encoded protein is CASSLASGSNEKLFF. Combining the CDR3 with reference TRBV7-2 and TRBJ1-4 gives the whole variable domain GAGVSQSPSNKVTEKGKDVELRCDPISGHTALYWYRQSLGQGLEFLIYFQGNSAPDKSGLPSDRFSAERTGGSVSTLTIQRTQQEDSAVYLCASSLASGSNEKLFFGSGTQLSVL.

DNA of the CDR3: TGTGCCAGCAGCCAACAGGGGAGTTACAATGAGCAGTTCTTC. It encodes CASSQQGSYNEQFF. The V gene is TRBV14, the J gene TRBJ2-1; tentative D call: TRBD1 (6 bases). The V end lost 2 bases, the J end lost 4 bases, and 9 bases lay between the germline ends. CDR1 is SGHDN and CDR2 is FVKESK in the germline V gene. The CDR3 consists of 14 residues.

The chain links TRBV7-9 to TRBJ1-1; D not resolved. The V end lost 3 bases, the J end lost 2 bases, and 16 bases lay between the germline ends. Germline V gene lookup returns CDR1 SEHNR and CDR2 FQNEAQ (reference sequence). The CDR3 sequence is 16 residues long. CDR3 amino acids: CASSLSGSSSNTEAFF. The CDR3 DNA follows: TGTGCCAGCAGCTTGTCGGGGAGCAGTTCAAACACTGAAGCTTTCTTT.

The chain recombines TRBV30 with TRBJ1-2; D is uncertain. The CDR3 consists of 14 residues. V was trimmed by 1 base and J by 4 bases, leaving 13 bases between them. Germline V gene sequence: CDR1 GTSNPN, CDR2 SVGIG (reference sequence). The chain's CDR3 is CAWSGTRRLYGYTF. The DNA for the CDR3 is TGTGCCTGGAGTGGAACCAGGAGACTCTATGGCTACACCTTC.

This clone has only a few counts. The chain employs TRBV6-2 or TRBV6-3 and TRBJ1-2; D remains unclear. This CDR3 is 15 amino acids long. V lost 2 bases and J lost 3, with 13 bases in between. Germline V gives CDR1 MNHEY, CDR2 SVGEGT. Here the CDR3 DNA reads TGTGCCAGCAGTTACCGCGGGCTGTTGCACTATGGCTACACCTTC. This sequence encodes CASSYRGLLHYGYTF.

This clone was recorded only once. The V and J genes are TRBV9 and TRBJ2-1; D gene unclear. The CDR3 extends over 10 amino acids. Germline V lookup: CDR1 SGDLS, CDR2 YYNGEE. Trimming took off 6 bases at V and 6 bases at J, with 4 bases between the two ends. CDR3 in DNA: TGTGCCAGCACCATCAATGAGCAGTTCTTC. It encodes CASTINEQFF.

This clone has only one observation. The chain is built from TRBV7-8 and TRBJ2-2, with 12 bases lining up with TRBD1. The CDR3 has 16 residues. V gave up 2 bases and J gave up 7 bases; unmatched junction bases: 5. Germline CDR1 and CDR2: SGHVS and FQNEAQ. CDR3 protein: CASSLRDRGLFGELFF. The DNA for the CDR3 is TGTGCCAGCAGCTTACGGGACAGGGGGCTTTTCGGGGAGCTGTTTTTT.

This sequence joins TRBV5-4 and TRBJ2-7, with 8 bases matching TRBD2. CDR1 SGHNT and CDR2 YYREEE come from the germline V gene (reference sequence). With V trimmed by 3 bases and J by 3 bases, 5 bases remained unmatched. This CDR3 is built from 14 residues. The CDR3 nucleotides are TGTGCCAGCAGCTCGAGCGGGGGTGACTACGAGCAGTACTTC. It codes for CASSSSGGDYEQYF.

The chain employs TRBV5-4 and TRBJ1-6, with unresolved D. The CDR3 loop spans 16 amino acids. Deletions cut 4 bases from V and 8 bases from J, with 19 bases between. Germline V gene lookup returns CDR1 SGHNT and CDR2 YYREEE (reference sequence). DNA of the CDR3: TGTGCCAGCAGCCCAATTGCGGGAACGAGGGATTCACCCCTCCACTTT. This sequence encodes CASSPIAGTRDSPLHF.

The CDR3 here is CASSPGTGGAIPGANVLTF. The CDR3 DNA sequence: TGTGCCAGCTCACCCGGGACAGGGGGCGCGATCCCGGGGGCCAACGTCCTGACTTTC. The rearrangement joins TRBV18 to TRBJ2-6; 12 bases align to TRBD1. CDR1 and CDR2 (germline): KGHSH, LQKENI. V lost 3 bases, J lost 4 bases, and 10 bases stayed unmatched. CDR3 length: 19 amino acids.